The TCR beta chain described here comes from a study of blood T cell repertoires in COVID-19. In the study overall: Samples taken during acute and convalescent COVID-19 were collected in the United States, Italy and Spain.

TCRdb's table, derived via immunoSEQ multiplex PCR, lists solely in-frame clones and lacks some. Here the sample spans around 330,000 clones, around 89% being singletons. This clone appeared a single time. Germline V lookup: CDR1 GTSNPN, CDR2 SVGIG (reference sequence). Between the trimmed V and J ends, which lost 0 bases and 4 bases, there was a span of 10 bases. The CDR3 has 13 amino acids. The chain combines TRBV30 with TRBJ2-7; the D gene is possibly TRBD2 (5 bases). The sequence came from a woman aged 50 to 65 with active or convalescent COVID-19. The specimen sequenced was peripheral blood. The DNA for the CDR3 is TGTGCCTGGAGTGTAGAGGGCCCATACGAGCAGTACTTC. It is translated as CAWSVEGPYEQYF. Complete variable domain (other parts from reference TRBV30 and TRBJ2-7): SQTIHQWPATLVQPVGSPLSLECTVEGTSNPNLYWYRQAAGRGLQLLFYSVGIGQISSEVPQNLSASRPQDRQFILSSKKLLLSDSGFYLCAWSVEGPYEQYFGPGTRLTVT.